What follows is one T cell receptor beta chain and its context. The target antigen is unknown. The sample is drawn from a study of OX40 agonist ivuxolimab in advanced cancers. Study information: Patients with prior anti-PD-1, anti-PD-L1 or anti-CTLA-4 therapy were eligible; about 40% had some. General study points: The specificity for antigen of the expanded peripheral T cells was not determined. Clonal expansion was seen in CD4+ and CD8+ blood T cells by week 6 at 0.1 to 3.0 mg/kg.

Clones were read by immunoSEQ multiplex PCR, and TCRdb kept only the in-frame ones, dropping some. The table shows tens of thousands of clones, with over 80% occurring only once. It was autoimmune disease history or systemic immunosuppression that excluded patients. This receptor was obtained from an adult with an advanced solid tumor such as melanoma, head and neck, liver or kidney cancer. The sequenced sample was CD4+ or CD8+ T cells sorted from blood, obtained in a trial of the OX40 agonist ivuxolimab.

In DNA, the CDR3 is TGTGCCAGCAGCTCCGGGAGGGTGGACATTCAGTACTTC. Translation gives CASSSGRVDIQYF. V and J are TRBV7-9 and TRBJ2-4; 8 nucleotides match TRBD2. The CDR3 spans 13 residues. Unmatched junction bases numbered 4, after V lost 4 bases and J lost 8 bases. The V gene's germline CDR1 is SEHNR and CDR2 FQNEAQ (reference sequence).